This TCR beta chain was found in a study of shared clonotypes between healthy human individuals. Across the study: Donors were two women and a few men aged 18 to 49.

CD45RO-negative, CCR7-selected cells formed the naive CD8 fraction, which excluded terminally differentiated effector memory CD45RA+ cells. Generated by immunoSEQ multiplex PCR, the TCRdb table keeps only in-frame clones and is missing some. Here the sample spans nearly 2 million clones, over 85% being singletons. Sample: naive CD8+ T cells sorted from blood. This receptor was obtained from a man between 18 and 35 years old in good health.

This chain's CDR3 is CASSEVGTGYGYTF. The CDR3 DNA sequence: TGTGCCAGCAGTGAAGTTGGGACGGGCTATGGCTACACCTTC. The chain combines TRBV6-1 with TRBJ1-2; D perhaps matches TRBD1 (5 bases). With 1 base removed from V and 4 bases from J, the gap between germline ends came to 10 bases. CDR3 length: 14 residues. The germline gives CDR1 MNHNS, CDR2 SASEGT.